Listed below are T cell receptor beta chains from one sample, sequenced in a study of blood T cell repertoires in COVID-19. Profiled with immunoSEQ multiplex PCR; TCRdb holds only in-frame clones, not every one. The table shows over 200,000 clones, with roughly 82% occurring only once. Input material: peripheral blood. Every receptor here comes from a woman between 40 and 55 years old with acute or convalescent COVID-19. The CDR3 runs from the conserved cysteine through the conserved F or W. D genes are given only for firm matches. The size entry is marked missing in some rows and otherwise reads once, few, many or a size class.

cdr3_nt: TGTGCCAGCAGCTCACCGGGACTAGGGTCCTACAATGAGCAGTTCTTC
cdr3_aa: CASSSPGLGSYNEQFF
v_call: TRBV7-2
j_call: TRBJ2-1
cdr3_length: 16
d_call: TRBD2
clone_size: NA

cdr3_nt: TGCGCCAGCAGCCCTAAACAGGGGGCCCTAGAGGCAGATACGCAGTATTTT
cdr3_aa: CASSPKQGALEADTQYF
v_call: TRBV4-1
j_call: TRBJ2-3
cdr3_length: 17
d_call: TRBD1
clone_size: NA

cdr3_nt: TGTGCCAGTACCAGGACTAGAAACACAGATACGCAGTATTTT
cdr3_aa: CASTRTRNTDTQYF
v_call: TRBV19
j_call: TRBJ2-3
cdr3_length: 14
d_call: TRBD2
clone_size: NA

cdr3_nt: TGTGCCAGCAGTCGGCACCGGGACAGGTCGGACACTGAAGCTTTCTTT
cdr3_aa: CASSRHRDRSDTEAFF
v_call: TRBV6-6
j_call: TRBJ1-1
cdr3_length: 16
d_call: TRBD1
clone_size: NA

cdr3_nt: TGCAGCGTTACAGGAGTCACTAGCACAGATACGCAGTATTTT
cdr3_aa: CSVTGVTSTDTQYF
v_call: TRBV29-1
j_call: TRBJ2-3
cdr3_length: 14
d_call: NA
clone_size: NA

cdr3_nt: TGTGCCAGTAGTATGACGGGACAAGCCTATGGCTACACCTTC
cdr3_aa: CASSMTGQAYGYTF
v_call: TRBV19
j_call: TRBJ1-2
cdr3_length: 14
d_call: NA
clone_size: few

cdr3_nt: TGTGCCAGCAGTAAGGGGCCGAACTATGGCTACACCTTC
cdr3_aa: CASSKGPNYGYTF
v_call: TRBV12-3/TRBV12-4
j_call: TRBJ1-2
cdr3_length: 13
d_call: NA
clone_size: NA

cdr3_nt: TGTGCCAGCGGGTACCGGGACAGCCTCTACGAGCAGTACTTC
cdr3_aa: CASGYRDSLYEQYF
v_call: TRBV27
j_call: TRBJ2-7
cdr3_length: 14
d_call: TRBD1
clone_size: NA

cdr3_nt: TGTGCCAGCAGCTCTAGCGGGAGTTGGACAGATACGCAGTATTTT
cdr3_aa: CASSSSGSWTDTQYF
v_call: TRBV5-5
j_call: TRBJ2-3
cdr3_length: 15
d_call: TRBD2
clone_size: NA

cdr3_nt: TGTGCCAGCGTGCGAACAGGGTTGATCGCTGAAGCTTTCTTT
cdr3_aa: CASVRTGLIAEAFF
v_call: TRBV27
j_call: TRBJ1-1
cdr3_length: 14
d_call: NA
clone_size: NA

cdr3_nt: TGTGCCAGCAGTGTTGGCAGTGCCCGCTCTGGAAACACCATATATTTT
cdr3_aa: CASSVGSARSGNTIYF
v_call: TRBV2
j_call: TRBJ1-3
cdr3_length: 16
d_call: NA
clone_size: NA

cdr3_nt: TGTGCCTGGAACCAGCGGAATCAGCCCCAGCATTTT
cdr3_aa: CAWNQRNQPQHF
v_call: TRBV30
j_call: TRBJ1-5
cdr3_length: 12
d_call: NA
clone_size: once

cdr3_nt: TGTGCCAGCAGTTACTCCTTTTTAGTGGGCTATACGCAGTATTTT
cdr3_aa: CASSYSFLVGYTQYF
v_call: TRBV6-5
j_call: TRBJ2-3
cdr3_length: 15
d_call: NA
clone_size: NA

cdr3_nt: TGCGCCAGCAGCCCCGGGGGGTCGGGGTTAAGTGGCTACACCTTC
cdr3_aa: CASSPGGSGLSGYTF
v_call: TRBV5-1
j_call: TRBJ1-2
cdr3_length: 15
d_call: NA
clone_size: NA

cdr3_nt: TGTGCCACCAGTGATTTGCAAGAGCAGTTCTTC
cdr3_aa: CATSDLQEQFF
v_call: TRBV24-1
j_call: TRBJ2-1
cdr3_length: 11
d_call: NA
clone_size: once

cdr3_nt: TGTGCCACCAGTTCCGGGTTGAGGGAGACCCAGTACTTC
cdr3_aa: CATSSGLRETQYF
v_call: TRBV24-1
j_call: TRBJ2-5
cdr3_length: 13
d_call: NA
clone_size: NA

cdr3_nt: TGTGCCAGCAGCCTCCCCCTAGTCGTACCGAATTCACCCCTCCACTTT
cdr3_aa: CASSLPLVVPNSPLHF
v_call: TRBV11-2
j_call: TRBJ1-6
cdr3_length: 16
d_call: NA
clone_size: NA

cdr3_nt: TGTGCCAGCAGAGGGGCCTATAATTCACCCCTCCACTTT
cdr3_aa: CASRGAYNSPLHF
v_call: TRBV6-5
j_call: TRBJ1-6
cdr3_length: 13
d_call: NA
clone_size: NA

cdr3_nt: TGTGCCAGCAGCTTAAGCAGGGTTCAAGTTCAGCGCTATGGCTACACCTTC
cdr3_aa: CASSLSRVQVQRYGYTF
v_call: TRBV7-2
j_call: TRBJ1-2
cdr3_length: 17
d_call: NA
clone_size: NA

cdr3_nt: TGTGCCAGCTCACCCCGGGACAGGGAGAACACCGGGGAGCTGTTTTTT
cdr3_aa: CASSPRDRENTGELFF
v_call: TRBV18
j_call: TRBJ2-2
cdr3_length: 16
d_call: TRBD1
clone_size: NA

cdr3_nt: TGTGCCAGCAGCAATTTAGCGGGGTATACGCAGTATTTT
cdr3_aa: CASSNLAGYTQYF
v_call: TRBV12-3/TRBV12-4
j_call: TRBJ2-3
cdr3_length: 13
d_call: TRBD2
clone_size: NA

cdr3_nt: TGCGCCAGCAGCCAAAGGGGACAGGACGAGCAGTACTTC
cdr3_aa: CASSQRGQDEQYF
v_call: TRBV4-1
j_call: TRBJ2-7
cdr3_length: 13
d_call: TRBD1
clone_size: NA

cdr3_nt: TGCAGTGCTAGTGTAGCGGGAGGGCCTGTGTACGAGCAGTACTTC
cdr3_aa: CSASVAGGPVYEQYF
v_call: TRBV20-1
j_call: TRBJ2-7
cdr3_length: 15
d_call: TRBD2
clone_size: NA

cdr3_nt: TGTGCCACCAGTGACGGGGAGGGCTTAGATACGCAGTATTTT
cdr3_aa: CATSDGEGLDTQYF
v_call: TRBV24-1
j_call: TRBJ2-3
cdr3_length: 14
d_call: TRBD2
clone_size: few

cdr3_nt: TGTGCCACCAGTGATCGATCGGTATTGGAGCCCCAGCATTTT
cdr3_aa: CATSDRSVLEPQHF
v_call: TRBV24-1
j_call: TRBJ1-5
cdr3_length: 14
d_call: NA
clone_size: NA

cdr3_nt: TGTGCCAGTAGCGCCGGGACAGGGAGGTACGAGCAGTACTTC
cdr3_aa: CASSAGTGRYEQYF
v_call: TRBV19
j_call: TRBJ2-7
cdr3_length: 14
d_call: TRBD1
clone_size: NA

cdr3_nt: TGTGCCAGCAGTTCTAGACAGGGGATCGGCAATGAGCAGTTCTTC
cdr3_aa: CASSSRQGIGNEQFF
v_call: TRBV27
j_call: TRBJ2-1
cdr3_length: 15
d_call: TRBD1
clone_size: NA

cdr3_nt: TGTGCCAGCAGCTTAGTATACAGCCCGGAGACCCAGTACTTC
cdr3_aa: CASSLVYSPETQYF
v_call: TRBV7-2
j_call: TRBJ2-5
cdr3_length: 14
d_call: NA
clone_size: NA

cdr3_nt: TGTGCCAGCTCAACGCCGACCGGTCTAGGCTCCTACGAGCAGTACTTC
cdr3_aa: CASSTPTGLGSYEQYF
v_call: TRBV18
j_call: TRBJ2-7
cdr3_length: 16
d_call: NA
clone_size: few

cdr3_nt: TGTGCCAGCAGTACCCGGGACAGCTATGGCTACACCTTC
cdr3_aa: CASSTRDSYGYTF
v_call: TRBV2
j_call: TRBJ1-2
cdr3_length: 13
d_call: TRBD1
clone_size: NA

cdr3_nt: TGTGCCAGCAGTCCAATCCGAACAGGAGCTTTCTTT
cdr3_aa: CASSPIRTGAFF
v_call: TRBV2
j_call: TRBJ1-1
cdr3_length: 12
d_call: NA
clone_size: NA

cdr3_nt: TGTGCCACCAGCAGAGAGGGACATTCCTACGAGCAGTACTTC
cdr3_aa: CATSREGHSYEQYF
v_call: TRBV15
j_call: TRBJ2-7
cdr3_length: 14
d_call: NA
clone_size: few

cdr3_nt: TGTGCCACCTACCGGTCGCCCTACGAGCAGTACTTC
cdr3_aa: CATYRSPYEQYF
v_call: TRBV27
j_call: TRBJ2-7
cdr3_length: 12
d_call: NA
clone_size: NA

cdr3_nt: TGTGCCAGCCTTCCGAACACTGAAGCTTTCTTT
cdr3_aa: CASLPNTEAFF
v_call: TRBV6-4
j_call: TRBJ1-1
cdr3_length: 11
d_call: NA
clone_size: NA

cdr3_nt: TGTGCCAGCAGAGTAGCAGATACGCAGTATTTT
cdr3_aa: CASRVADTQYF
v_call: TRBV25-1
j_call: TRBJ2-3
cdr3_length: 11
d_call: NA
clone_size: NA

cdr3_nt: TGTGCCAGCAGTTTATACGGGAGTGCAGATACGCAGTATTTT
cdr3_aa: CASSLYGSADTQYF
v_call: TRBV27
j_call: TRBJ2-3
cdr3_length: 14
d_call: NA
clone_size: NA

cdr3_nt: TGTGCCACAAGCCCTAGCGGGAGGCTCTGGGGGGGCACCGGGGAGCTGTTTTTT
cdr3_aa: CATSPSGRLWGGTGELFF
v_call: TRBV11-2
j_call: TRBJ2-2
cdr3_length: 18
d_call: TRBD2
clone_size: NA

cdr3_nt: TGTGCCAGTAGTATAAACCGCCGGGCAACTAATGAAAAACTGTTTTTT
cdr3_aa: CASSINRRATNEKLFF
v_call: TRBV19
j_call: TRBJ1-4
cdr3_length: 16
d_call: NA
clone_size: NA

cdr3_nt: TGTGCCAGCAGGGCCGGGACAGCTAACTATGGCTACACCTTC
cdr3_aa: CASRAGTANYGYTF
v_call: TRBV2
j_call: TRBJ1-2
cdr3_length: 14
d_call: TRBD1
clone_size: few

cdr3_nt: TGTGCCAGCAGTGAAAGTGGGAGGGGAGGGGAGCAGTACTTC
cdr3_aa: CASSESGRGGEQYF
v_call: TRBV2
j_call: TRBJ2-7
cdr3_length: 14
d_call: TRBD2
clone_size: few

cdr3_nt: TGTGCCAGCAGCCCTCGACTAGCGGGAGTTCCCGAGCAGTACTTC
cdr3_aa: CASSPRLAGVPEQYF
v_call: TRBV7-2
j_call: TRBJ2-7
cdr3_length: 15
d_call: TRBD2
clone_size: few

cdr3_nt: TGTGCCAGCAGTTTTTTCCCTTCGAGGGACTATGGCTACACCTTC
cdr3_aa: CASSFFPSRDYGYTF
v_call: TRBV27
j_call: TRBJ1-2
cdr3_length: 15
d_call: NA
clone_size: NA

cdr3_nt: TGTGCCAGCAGCTTAATGCGGGGGGCCTACGAGCAGTACTTC
cdr3_aa: CASSLMRGAYEQYF
v_call: TRBV11-2
j_call: TRBJ2-7
cdr3_length: 14
d_call: TRBD2
clone_size: few

cdr3_nt: TGTGCCAGCAGTCGGGGTGAGCAGTTCTTC
cdr3_aa: CASSRGEQFF
v_call: TRBV2
j_call: TRBJ2-1
cdr3_length: 10
d_call: NA
clone_size: few

cdr3_nt: TGTGCCAGCAGTGAAATAGTCTCCTGGTCCAATCAGCCCCAGCATTTT
cdr3_aa: CASSEIVSWSNQPQHF
v_call: TRBV6-1
j_call: TRBJ1-5
cdr3_length: 16
d_call: NA
clone_size: NA

cdr3_nt: TGTGCCAGCAGCTTCGGACTAGCGGCCAGCTCCTACGAGCAGTACTTC
cdr3_aa: CASSFGLAASSYEQYF
v_call: TRBV11-2
j_call: TRBJ2-7
cdr3_length: 16
d_call: TRBD2
clone_size: NA

cdr3_nt: TGTGCCAGCAGCTTCACAGGGCTAGAGCAGTACTTC
cdr3_aa: CASSFTGLEQYF
v_call: TRBV7-9
j_call: TRBJ2-7
cdr3_length: 12
d_call: NA
clone_size: NA

cdr3_nt: TGTGCCAGCAGCGCTGGGACAGGGTCGTACTATGGCTACACCTTC
cdr3_aa: CASSAGTGSYYGYTF
v_call: TRBV6-5
j_call: TRBJ1-2
cdr3_length: 15
d_call: TRBD1
clone_size: NA

cdr3_nt: TGTGCCAGCACGGAGTTCTCCTACGAGCAGTACTTC
cdr3_aa: CASTEFSYEQYF
v_call: TRBV2
j_call: TRBJ2-7
cdr3_length: 12
d_call: NA
clone_size: NA

cdr3_nt: TGTGCCAGCAGTTTTCGTACCAGCGGAGGGGATTACGAGCAGTACTTC
cdr3_aa: CASSFRTSGGDYEQYF
v_call: TRBV6-2/TRBV6-3
j_call: TRBJ2-7
cdr3_length: 16
d_call: NA
clone_size: NA

cdr3_nt: TGTGCCAGTACCCAGGGGGCGCTGGGCTACACCTTC
cdr3_aa: CASTQGALGYTF
v_call: TRBV19
j_call: TRBJ1-2
cdr3_length: 12
d_call: TRBD1
clone_size: NA

cdr3_nt: TGTGCCAGCAAGGACAGGGCCAGGTACGAGCAGTACTTC
cdr3_aa: CASKDRARYEQYF
v_call: TRBV2
j_call: TRBJ2-7
cdr3_length: 13
d_call: TRBD1
clone_size: NA

cdr3_nt: TGTGCCTGGAGTCCCTTTGCGGGTGGCTACACCTTC
cdr3_aa: CAWSPFAGGYTF
v_call: TRBV30
j_call: TRBJ1-2
cdr3_length: 12
d_call: NA
clone_size: NA